This T cell receptor beta chain derives from a study of T cell repertoires in cytomegalovirus infection. TCRdb re-called the reads through MiXCR, storing one row per CDR3 protein. Of about 220,000 distinct CDR3 sequences listed, 35% to 40% were seen once; the top ten hold more than 50%. Germline lookup yields CDR1 SNHLY and CDR2 FYNNEI. The CDR3 runs 16 residues. J was trimmed by 3 bases and V by 4 bases; bases with no gene match: 8. For this clonotype: Its specificity is unknown.

This TCR was sampled from a human donor in good health (CMV status not recorded). Some clones in this sample may be carry-over from other donors' samples. This sample comprised CD8+ T cells from cultured PBMCs, obtained from culture after CMV antigen stimulation. The chain has TRBV2 and TRBJ2-5; 10 bases are shared with TRBD2. The CDR3 here is CASSGGLAGGKETQYF. In nucleotides, the CDR3 is TGTGCCAGCAGTGGAGGGTTAGCGGGAGGCAAAGAGACCCAGTACTTC.